This T cell receptor beta chain was sequenced for a study of cytomegalovirus exposure and HLA in healthy donors. The PCR employed 60 Vbeta primers together with 13 Jbeta primers. Assay used: immunoSEQ multiplex PCR; TCRdb lists only in-frame clones, some missing. The repertoire holds 82,000 or so clones, with around 76% as singletons. This TCR derives from a woman aged 50 to 65 in good health and CMV-seropositive. Source material: PBMCs.

The DNA for the CDR3 is TGTGCCAGTAGTGGGACAGGGGACAGCCCCCAGCATTTT. Translating it yields CASSGTGDSPQHF. The chain joins TRBV19 to TRBJ1-5; the match to TRBD1 covers 10 bases. Germline values: CDR1 LNHDA, CDR2 SQIVND (reference sequence). The CDR3 is 13 residues long. Trimming at V came to 5 bases and at J to 10 bases, leaving 5 bases not matched to a gene.